The clone carrying this TCR beta chain appeared a single time. Its target is not known. This PCR relied on a set of 60 Vbeta primers and 13 Jbeta primers. Sequencing was performed with immunoSEQ multiplex PCR; in TCRdb, only in-frame clones are kept and a portion is missing. The data contain about 60,000 clones, 65% to 80% of them singletons. This specimen comes from a study of cytomegalovirus exposure and HLA in healthy donors. Points from the study as a whole: In an earlier analysis, productive rearrangement rates for most beta V segments clustered near 87% or 30%.

The CDR3 contains 16 residues. Germline V lookup: CDR1 MGHRA, CDR2 YSYEKL. The V end was cut by 0 bases, the J end by 6 bases, with 18 bases between. The clonotype was recovered from a man aged 40-55 years in good health and CMV-seropositive. The sequencing sample was made of PBMCs. The chain combines TRBV4-1 with TRBJ2-7, with no clear D. The CDR3 coding sequence is TGCGCCAGCAGCCAAGAAGTGACTCTCCAGCACGGCGAGCAGTACTTC. Translation gives CASSQEVTLQHGEQYF.